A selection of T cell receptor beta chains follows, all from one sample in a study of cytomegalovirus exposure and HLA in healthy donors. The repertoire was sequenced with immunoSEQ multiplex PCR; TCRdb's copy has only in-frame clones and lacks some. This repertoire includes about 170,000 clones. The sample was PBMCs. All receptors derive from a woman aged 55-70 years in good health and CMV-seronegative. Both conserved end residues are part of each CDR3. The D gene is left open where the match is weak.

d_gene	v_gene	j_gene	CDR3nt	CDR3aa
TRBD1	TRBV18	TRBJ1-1	TGTGCCAGCTCACCTACCAGGGGGACGGACACTGAAGCTTTCTTT	CASSPTRGTDTEAFF
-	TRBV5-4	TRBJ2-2	TGTGCCAGCAGCTTGGAGCTGAAGGGAGGAGGCGGGGAGCTGTTTTTT	CASSLELKGGGGELFF
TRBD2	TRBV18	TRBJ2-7	TGTGCCAGCTCACCATTCTCTAGCGGGGCCTCCTACGAGCAGTACTTC	CASSPFSSGASYEQYF
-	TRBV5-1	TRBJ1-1	TGCGCCAGCAGCTCCGGACTGAATTATGGAGGCACTGAAGCTTTCTTT	CASSSGLNYGGTEAFF
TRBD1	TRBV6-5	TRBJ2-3	TGTGCCAGCAGTTACACAGGACAGGGGACAGATACGCAGTATTTT	CASSYTGQGTDTQYF
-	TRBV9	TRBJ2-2	TGTGCCAGCAGCCGTCAGGGGTCCGGGGAGCTGTTTTTT	CASSRQGSGELFF
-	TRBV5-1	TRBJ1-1	TGCGCCAGCAGCTTCCGGACAAGCGAGAACACTGAAGCTTTCTTT	CASSFRTSENTEAFF
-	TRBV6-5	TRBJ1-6	TGTGCCAGCAGCCTCCGACAGTCCAATTCACCCCTCCACTTT	CASSLRQSNSPLHF
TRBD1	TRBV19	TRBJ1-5	TGTGCCAGTAGTACCCGACAGGGAAGAGGGGCGGGCAATCAGCCCCAGCATTTT	CASSTRQGRGAGNQPQHF
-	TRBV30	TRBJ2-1	TGTGCCTGGAGTTGGCCAGGGGGCTCGCGGGGGCCAGGGAATGAGCAGTTCTTC	CAWSWPGGSRGPGNEQFF
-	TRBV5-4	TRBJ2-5	TGTGCCAGCAGCTTGTCGGGCAGAACGGCGGGAGAGACCCAGTACTTC	CASSLSGRTAGETQYF
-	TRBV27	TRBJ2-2	TGTGCCAGCAGTTCCCGGACAGACCAAAACCTAAACACCGGGGAGCTGTTTTTT	CASSSRTDQNLNTGELFF
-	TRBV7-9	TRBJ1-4	TGTGCCAGCAGCTTTGGCCGTGTTTGGGGGGGTGAAAAACTGTTTTTT	CASSFGRVWGGEKLFF
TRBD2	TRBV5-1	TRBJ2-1	TGCGCCAGCAGCTCCGGGACTAGCGGGCCTAGCTCCTACAATGAGCAGTTCTTC	CASSSGTSGPSSYNEQFF
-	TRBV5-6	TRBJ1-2	TGTGCCAGCAGCTTGGAAGGGGGGGGCCCTTTCTATGGCTACACCTTC	CASSLEGGGPFYGYTF
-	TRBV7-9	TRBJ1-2	TGTGCCAGCAGCTTACGACAGGCCCTCGGTGGCTACACCTTC	CASSLRQALGGYTF
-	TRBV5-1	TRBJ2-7	TGCGCCAGCAGCTTGGGTGTGGCGGTTTACGAGCAGTACTTC	CASSLGVAVYEQYF
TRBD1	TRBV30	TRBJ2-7	TGTGCCTGGAATAGAGGACAGGGCCTTTCGGGCGAGCAGTACTTC	CAWNRGQGLSGEQYF
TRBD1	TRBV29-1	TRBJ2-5	TGCAGCGTCCAACCGGGACAGGGGGTTCCCCAGTACTTC	CSVQPGQGVPQYF
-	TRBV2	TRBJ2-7	TGTGCCAGCAGTGGGGCAGCACCCTACGAGCAGTACTTC	CASSGAAPYEQYF
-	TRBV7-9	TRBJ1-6	TGTGCCAGCAGCTTAGGCGATTCACCCCTCCACTTT	CASSLGDSPLHF
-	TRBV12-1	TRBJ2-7	TGTGCCACCCCACCCTCGGAGGGGCACTTGTACGAGCAGTACTTC	CATPPSEGHLYEQYF
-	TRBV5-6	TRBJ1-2	TGTGCCAGCAGCTTCTTTAATAGGCTTGAGGATGGCTACACCTTC	CASSFFNRLEDGYTF
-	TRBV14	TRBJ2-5	TGTGCCAGCAGTCATTGGTTAGGTAGGGGCTCGCGGGAGACCCAGTACTTC	CASSHWLGRGSRETQYF
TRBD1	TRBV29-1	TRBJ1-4	TGCAGCGCGCAGGGGGCCAATGAAAAACTGTTTTTT	CSAQGANEKLFF
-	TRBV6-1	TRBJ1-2	TGTGCCCGCCGGGACACTAACTATGGCTACACCTTC	CARRDTNYGYTF
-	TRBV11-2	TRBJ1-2	TGTGCCAGCAGCTCCCCAGCAGGTCGATATGGCTACACCTTC	CASSSPAGRYGYTF
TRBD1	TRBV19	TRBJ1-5	TGTGCCAGTAGTATAAGGGTGACAGGGGGCGGATATAGCAATCAGCCCCAGCATTTT	CASSIRVTGGGYSNQPQHF
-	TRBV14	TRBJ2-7	TGTGCCAGCAGCCGTGACATAGGCTACGAGCAGTACTTC	CASSRDIGYEQYF
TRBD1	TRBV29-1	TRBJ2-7	TGCAGCGTTAGGGGACAGGTCTCCTACGAGCAGTACTTC	CSVRGQVSYEQYF
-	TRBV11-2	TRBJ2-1	TGTGCCAGCAGGGACGGGGGAACAGGGGAGATCGATGAGCAGTTCTTC	CASRDGGTGEIDEQFF
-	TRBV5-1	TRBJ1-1	TGCGCCAGCAGCCCTATAGGGGGTGAGACTGAAGCTTTCTTT	CASSPIGGETEAFF
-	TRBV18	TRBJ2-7	TGTGCCAGCTCACCGGGAAACCAGGGAACCTACGAGCAGTACTTC	CASSPGNQGTYEQYF
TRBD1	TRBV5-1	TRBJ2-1	TGCGCCAGCAGCTTGGGACAGGGGGCATATAGTGAGCAGTTCTTC	CASSLGQGAYSEQFF
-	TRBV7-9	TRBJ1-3	TGTGCCAGCAGCTCGGGGGGAAAGGACGGAAACACCATATATTTT	CASSSGGKDGNTIYF
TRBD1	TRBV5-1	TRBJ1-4	TGCGCCAGCAGCTTGGACTCGGGTGGGACAGGCCCGCCGGGAAATGAAAAACTGTTTTTT	CASSLDSGGTGPPGNEKLFF
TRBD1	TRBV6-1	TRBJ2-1	TGTGCCAGCAGTGAAAGGGACAGGGGCCCCTACAATGAGCAGTTCTTC	CASSERDRGPYNEQFF
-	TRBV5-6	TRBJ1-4	TGTGCCAGCAGCTTGGTCAACTGGGCCGGGGGGACTAATGAAAAACTGTTTTTT	CASSLVNWAGGTNEKLFF
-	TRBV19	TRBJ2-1	TGTGCCAGTTTTGCTGGGGCGAGCTCCTACAATGAGCAGTTCTTC	CASFAGASSYNEQFF
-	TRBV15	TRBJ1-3	TGTGCCACCAGCAGAAAACCGTGGACTGACGCTGGAAACACCATATATTTT	CATSRKPWTDAGNTIYF
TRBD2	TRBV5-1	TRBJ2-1	TGCGCCAGCCTTAGCGGGAGCTCCGACAATGAGCAGTTCTTC	CASLSGSSDNEQFF
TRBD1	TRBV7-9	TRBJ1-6	TGTGCCAGCAACAGGGGACAGTATAATTCACCCCTCCACTTT	CASNRGQYNSPLHF
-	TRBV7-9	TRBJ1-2	TGTGCCAGCAGCTTAGATGAGGGGGAGCACCCAGGCTTC	CASSLDEGEHPGF
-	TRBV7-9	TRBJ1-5	TGTGCCAGCAGCTCCCTAGCGGGGTTTAATCAGCCCCAGCATTTT	CASSSLAGFNQPQHF
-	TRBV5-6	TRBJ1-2	TGTGCCAGCAGCTTGGGGGCGGGGATAGGAGGCTACACCTTC	CASSLGAGIGGYTF
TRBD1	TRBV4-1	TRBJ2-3	TGCGCCAGCAGCCAAGATTGGGACAGCCCAGATACGCAGTATTTT	CASSQDWDSPDTQYF
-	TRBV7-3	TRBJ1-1	TGTGCCAGCAGCTTACGGGCGGGCTCGAACACTGAAGCTTTCTTT	CASSLRAGSNTEAFF
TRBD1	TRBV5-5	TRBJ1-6	TGTGCCAGCAGCCTAGGACAGGGACGTTCACCCCTCCACTTT	CASSLGQGRSPLHF
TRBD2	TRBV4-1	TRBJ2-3	TGCGCCAGCAGCCAAGGGCCAGCGGGAGGGGGCACAGATACGCAGTATTTT	CASSQGPAGGGTDTQYF
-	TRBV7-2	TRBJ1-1	TGTGCCAGCAGCTTAGACAGAAACACTGAAGCTTTCTTT	CASSLDRNTEAFF
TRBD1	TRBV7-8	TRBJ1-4	TGTGCCAGCAGACCTCGTAGCGGGACAGCTAATGAAAAACTGTTTTTT	CASRPRSGTANEKLFF
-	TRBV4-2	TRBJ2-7	TGTGCCAGCAGCCAAGGGCCCCAATCATACGAGCAGTACTTC	CASSQGPQSYEQYF
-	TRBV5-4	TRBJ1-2	TGTGCCAGCAGCTTGGGGTGGGCTTATGGCTACACCTTC	CASSLGWAYGYTF
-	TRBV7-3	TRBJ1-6	TGTGCCAGCAGCTTGGGGAGCTCCTATAATTCACCCCTCCACTTT	CASSLGSSYNSPLHF